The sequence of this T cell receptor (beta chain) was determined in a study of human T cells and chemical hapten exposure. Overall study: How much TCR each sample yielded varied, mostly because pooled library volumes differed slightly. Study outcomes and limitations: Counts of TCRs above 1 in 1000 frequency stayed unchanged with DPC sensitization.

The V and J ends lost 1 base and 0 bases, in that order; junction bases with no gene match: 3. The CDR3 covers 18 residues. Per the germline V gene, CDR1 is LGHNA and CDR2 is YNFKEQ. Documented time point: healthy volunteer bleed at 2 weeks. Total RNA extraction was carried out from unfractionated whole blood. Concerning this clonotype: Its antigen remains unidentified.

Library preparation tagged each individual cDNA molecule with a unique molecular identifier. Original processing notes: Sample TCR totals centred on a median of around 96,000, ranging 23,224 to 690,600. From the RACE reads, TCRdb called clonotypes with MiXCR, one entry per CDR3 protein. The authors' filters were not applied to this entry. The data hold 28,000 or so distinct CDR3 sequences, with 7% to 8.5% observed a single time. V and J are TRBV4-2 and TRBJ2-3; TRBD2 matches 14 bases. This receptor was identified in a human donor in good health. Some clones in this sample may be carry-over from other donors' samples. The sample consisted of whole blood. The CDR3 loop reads CASSQGLAGGPSTDTQYF. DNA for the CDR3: TGTGCCAGCAGCCAAGGACTAGCGGGAGGGCCTAGCACAGATACGCAGTATTTT.